The rows below give T cell receptor beta chains drawn from one sample of a study of T-cell reconstitution after alpha-beta-depleted transplantation in children. TCRdb ran MiXCR on the PCR reads and lists one entry per CDR3 protein. This sample yields approximately 300,000 distinct CDR3 sequences, of which over 9% are seen a single time; less than 8% belongs to the top ten. This specimen consisted of PBMCs, obtained before TCRalphabeta/CD19-depleted stem cell transplant. The receptors come from a boy under three years old with acute myeloid leukemia, due to receive a stem cell transplant. The conserved cysteine and the conserved F or W are not part of the CDR3 here.

TRBV4-2,13,ASSQVTGGGSPLH
TRBV19,11,ASSKRAGNTIY
TRBV2,18,ASSDATSGGDYAFYNEQF
TRBV15,16,ATSRDRRQLLGGNTIY
TRBV5-6,12,ASSKSDMGEKLF
TRBV10-3,11,AISEGREETQY
TRBV7-2,14,ASSLAGTSGGKEQY
TRBV20-1,13,SASPGLAKGYEQF
TRBV10-3,12,AISESQRRNEQF
TRBV12-1,19,ASSQSGIGAAGLASDYEQY
TRBV2,12,ASSEAVGNYGYT
TRBV6-2/TRBV6-3,13,ASSYSMARIPQAF
TRBV11-2,12,ASSARGAGEKLF
TRBV3-1,13,ASSQVGGGISPLH
TRBV12-3/TRBV12-4,13,ASSPGQGGNYEQY
TRBV28,11,ASSLGGNYGYT
TRBV24-1,13,ATSDPTTGVDEQF
TRBV13,12,ASSLEGTLYGYT
TRBV11-2,15,ASSLGRLAGFANEQF
TRBV13,13,ASSLPPGLYNEQF
TRBV9,12,ASSVATGGGEQF
TRBV5-6,11,ASRMYGNTEAF
TRBV20-1,10,SARWRPHEQY
TRBV13,15,ASSYWTGGSGANVLT
TRBV12-3/TRBV12-4,15,ASRLRISGGPHNEQF
TRBV11-2,11,ASSLVGGLEQY
TRBV5-1,9,ASSLTGTQY
TRBV6-5,12,ASSYSKGGSPLH
TRBV12-3/TRBV12-4,12,ASSLAGAQETQY
TRBV7-2,12,ASSPRQGRDEQY
TRBV12-3/TRBV12-4,13,ASSLRLAEDNEQF
TRBV4-2,13,ASSQDRDPYYEAF
TRBV20-1,11,SANRQGNQPQH
TRBV2,12,ASSGTLAKNIQY
TRBV24-1,13,ATSVPGQCVYEQY
TRBV12-3/TRBV12-4,10,ASRLAGDTQY
TRBV5-1,15,ASSLGTGVSGANVLT
TRBV6-1,16,ASSEEFYGPPGSSPLH
TRBV12-3/TRBV12-4,13,ASTLAIAGDNEQF
TRBV5-1,14,ASSYRTGRNPDTQY
TRBV13,14,ASSLGLGLAPNEQF
TRBV20-1,13,SARDRDYHTGELF